This T cell receptor (beta chain) appears in the sequencing data of a study of T-cell reconstitution after alpha-beta-depleted transplantation in children. General study findings and limits: Several hundred graft clones that had expanded were reportedly the source of alpha-beta T cells about two months after transplant. Recipient T cells and thymic progenitors that survived gave rise to the high TCRbeta diversity observed at day 60 in some patients. By one year post-transplant, T-cell counts and diversity largely arose from T cells that were newly produced.

This clonotype was recorded many times. No antigen is known for it. A TCRbeta library incorporating unique molecular identifiers was prepared. A single record per CDR3 protein comes from TCRdb applying MiXCR to the PCR reads. This table has around 500,000 distinct CDR3 sequences, 23% appearing once. Trimming took 6 bases from V and 4 from J; bases not matched to a gene: 8. The CDR3 runs to 14 residues. Germline CDR1 and CDR2: SQVTM and ANQGSEA. This chain uses TRBV29-1 with TRBJ1-3; TRBD1 agrees at 8 bases. This clonotype originated in a boy younger than two who had a stem cell transplant for acute myeloid leukemia, so the T cells may come from the graft donor. Sequencing used PBMCs, mostly from graft donor cells, obtained 360 days after TCRalphabeta/CD19-depleted stem cell transplant. CDR3 sequence (DNA): TGCAGCGTCCTGGGACAGGCAACGGGAAACACCATATATTTT. Translated: CSVLGQATGNTIYF.